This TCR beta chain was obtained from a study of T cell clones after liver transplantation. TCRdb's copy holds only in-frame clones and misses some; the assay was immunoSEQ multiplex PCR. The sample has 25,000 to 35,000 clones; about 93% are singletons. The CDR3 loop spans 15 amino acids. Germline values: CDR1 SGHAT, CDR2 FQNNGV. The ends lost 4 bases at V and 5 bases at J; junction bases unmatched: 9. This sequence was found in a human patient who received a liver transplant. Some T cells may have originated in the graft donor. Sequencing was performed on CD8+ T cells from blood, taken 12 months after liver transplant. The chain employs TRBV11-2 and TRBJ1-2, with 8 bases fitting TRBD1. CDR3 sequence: CASSSQQGAGYGYTF. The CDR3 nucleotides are TGTGCCAGCAGCTCACAGCAGGGGGCGGGGTATGGCTACACCTTC.